What follows are 9 T cell receptor beta chains derived from one specimen sequenced in a study of immune evolution from preneoplasia to lung adenocarcinoma. Profiled with immunoSEQ multiplex PCR; TCRdb holds only in-frame clones, not every one. Altogether about 4,100 clones are present, 82% being singletons, with the ten largest covering less than 15%. Sequencing was done on a sample of FFPE adjacent normal lung tissue. These receptors all come from a donor aged 70 or over with lung adenocarcinoma.

V and J are TRBV6-4 and TRBJ2-1; perhaps TRBD2 as D (6 bases). The CDR3 extends over 15 amino acids. V lost 0 bases, J lost 6 bases, and 12 bases lay in between. Germline V gene lookup returns CDR1 MRHNA and CDR2 SNTAGT. The CDR3 protein is CASSDSLTSPNEQFF. DNA of the CDR3: TGTGCCAGCAGTGACTCATTAACTAGCCCCAATGAGCAGTTCTTC.

The chain joins TRBV7-8 to TRBJ2-1; D gene uncertain. V was pared by 0 bases and J by 2 bases, with 8 bases between. The germline V gene has CDR1 SGHVS and CDR2 FQNEAQ. This CDR3 contains 15 residues. The CDR3, as DNA: TGTGCCAGCAGCTTAGCCGGGCGGACCTACAATGAGCAGTTCTTC. Translation gives CASSLAGRTYNEQFF.

CDR3 sequence: CASSGPEAGQGGETQYF. The CDR3 DNA follows: TGTGCCAGCAGCGGCCCGGAAGCGGGACAGGGAGGTGAGACCCAGTACTTC. The chain is built from TRBV21-1 and TRBJ2-5; the table assigns TRBD1, which was not confirmed against the DNA. TRBV21-1 is marked as a pseudogene. The CDR3 has 17 residues.

The V call is TRBV6-5, the J call TRBJ2-7; D is unresolved. V lost 2 bases, J lost 6 bases, and 8 bases lay in between. Germline V gene lookup returns CDR1 MNHEY and CDR2 SVGAGI. The CDR3 runs to 12 residues. CDR3 nucleotides: TGTGCCAGCAGTTACATTCGAGGCGAGCAGTACTTC. Translating gives CASSYIRGEQYF.

This rearrangement joins TRBV7-6 to TRBJ2-2, with TRBD2 matching over 8 bases. This CDR3 region has 19 residues. The junction had 12 bases not matched to a gene; V was cut back by 2 bases and J by 1 base. The germline V gene has CDR1 SGHVS and CDR2 FNYEAQ. The CDR3 sequence is CASSLRLAGSHGNTGELFF. The CDR3 DNA sequence: TGTGCCAGCAGCTTAAGATTAGCGGGGTCGCATGGGAACACCGGGGAGCTGTTTTTT.

The chain is built from TRBV2 and TRBJ1-1; D is unclear. V was clipped by 2 bases and J by 0 bases, with 7 bases between them. Germline V gene lookup returns CDR1 SNHLY and CDR2 FYNNEI. The CDR3 sequence is 14 residues long. The DNA for the CDR3 is TGTGCCAGCAGTGAACCAAAGATGAACACTGAAGCTTTCTTT. It encodes CASSEPKMNTEAFF.

This chain links TRBV27 with TRBJ2-7; 8 positions agree with TRBD2. The germline V gene encodes CDR1 MNHEY and CDR2 SMNVEV (reference sequence). CDR3 length: 14 amino acids. V dropped 7 bases and J dropped 5; count of bases not matched to a gene: 10. As DNA, the CDR3 is TGTGCCAGCAATCGAGCGGGAGCACGGAACGAGCAGTACTTC. Protein sequence: CASNRAGARNEQYF.

The chain has TRBV28 and TRBJ2-1; TRBD2 agrees at 9 bases. The ends lost 2 bases at V and 6 bases at J; junction bases unmatched: 5. Germline V gene lookup returns CDR1 MDHEN and CDR2 SYDVKM. The CDR3 totals 15 residues. As DNA, the CDR3 is TGTGCCAGCAGTTTAGCGGGAGGGAGGGTCAATGAGCAGTTCTTC. It translates to CASSLAGGRVNEQFF.

The CDR3 loop reads CASSLDLRGNGYTF. The CDR3 nucleotides read TGTGCCAGCAGCTTGGACCTCCGGGGGAATGGCTACACCTTC. V and J are TRBV5-4 and TRBJ1-2; D is possibly TRBD1 (5 bases). The CDR3 runs 14 residues. V lost 0 bases to trimming and J lost 6 bases, with 12 bases between them. Germline V gene lookup returns CDR1 SGHNT and CDR2 YYREEE (reference sequence).